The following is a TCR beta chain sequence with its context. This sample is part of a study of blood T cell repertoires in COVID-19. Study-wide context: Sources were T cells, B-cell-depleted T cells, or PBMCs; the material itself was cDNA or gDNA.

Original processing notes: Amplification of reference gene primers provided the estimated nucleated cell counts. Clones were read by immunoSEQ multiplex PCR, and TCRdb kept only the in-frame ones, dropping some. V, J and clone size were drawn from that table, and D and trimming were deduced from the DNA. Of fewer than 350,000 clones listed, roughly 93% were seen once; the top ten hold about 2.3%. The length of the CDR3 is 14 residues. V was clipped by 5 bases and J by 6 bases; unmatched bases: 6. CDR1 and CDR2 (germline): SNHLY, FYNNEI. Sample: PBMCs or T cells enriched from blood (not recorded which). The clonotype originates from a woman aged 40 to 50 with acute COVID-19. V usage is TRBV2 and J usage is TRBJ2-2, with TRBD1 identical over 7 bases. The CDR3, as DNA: TGTGCCAGCAGTTTATTACAGGGGTCCGGGGAGCTGTTTTTT. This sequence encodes CASSLLQGSGELFF.